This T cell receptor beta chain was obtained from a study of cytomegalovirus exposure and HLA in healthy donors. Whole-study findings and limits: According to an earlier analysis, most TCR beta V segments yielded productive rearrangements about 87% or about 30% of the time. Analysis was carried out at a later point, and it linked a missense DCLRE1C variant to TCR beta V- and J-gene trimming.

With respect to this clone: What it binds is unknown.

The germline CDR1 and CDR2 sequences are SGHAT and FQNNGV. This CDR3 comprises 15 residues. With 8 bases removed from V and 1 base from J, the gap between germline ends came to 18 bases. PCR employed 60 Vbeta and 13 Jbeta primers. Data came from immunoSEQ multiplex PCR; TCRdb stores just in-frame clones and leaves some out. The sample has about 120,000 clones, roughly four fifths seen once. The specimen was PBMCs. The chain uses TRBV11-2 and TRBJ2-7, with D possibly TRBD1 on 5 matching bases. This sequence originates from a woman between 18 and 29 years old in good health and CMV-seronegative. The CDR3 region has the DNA TGTGCCAGCTCATCGCGAGACAGAAATTCCTACGAGCAGTACTTC. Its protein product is CASSSRDRNSYEQYF.